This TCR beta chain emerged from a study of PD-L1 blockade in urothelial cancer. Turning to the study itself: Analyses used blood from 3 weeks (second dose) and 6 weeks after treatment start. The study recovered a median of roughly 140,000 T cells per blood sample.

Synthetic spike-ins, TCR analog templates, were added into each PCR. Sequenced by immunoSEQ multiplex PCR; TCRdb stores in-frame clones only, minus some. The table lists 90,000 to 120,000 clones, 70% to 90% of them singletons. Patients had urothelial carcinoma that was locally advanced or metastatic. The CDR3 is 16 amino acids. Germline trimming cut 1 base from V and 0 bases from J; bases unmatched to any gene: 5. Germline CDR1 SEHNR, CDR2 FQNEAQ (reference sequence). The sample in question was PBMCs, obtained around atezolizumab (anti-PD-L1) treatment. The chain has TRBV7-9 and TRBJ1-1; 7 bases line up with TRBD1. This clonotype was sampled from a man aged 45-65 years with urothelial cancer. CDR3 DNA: TGTGCCAGCAGCTTAGGTTCTGGGACAGTGAACACTGAAGCTTTCTTT. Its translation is CASSLGSGTVNTEAFF.